This TCR beta chain was observed in a study of regulatory T cells in long-lasting Graves disease. Building the TCR beta libraries relied on iRepertoire HTBI primers, and CDR3 regions underwent Arm-PCR. MiXCR, run by TCRdb on the multiplex PCR reads, gives a single entry per CDR3 protein. Of 300,000 or so distinct CDR3 sequences detected, 20% appear once; the ten largest clones hold just under 30%. Time point described: persistent/refractory GD, antithyroid drugs over 5 years with positive TRAb. Preparation of the TCR library used RNA extracted from PBMCs. This clonotype was counted many times. Relative to the germline gene, one junction end is altered; a read error may explain this. Sequenced here: peripheral blood mononuclear cells (PBMCs), sampled when the disease was refractory, from a patient treated with antithyroid drugs. This receptor was taken from a female donor with Graves disease.

The CDR3 DNA reads TGTGCCAGCAGATTAGCCGGGGGGGCCGTTGCTACTGAAGCTTTCTTT. This sequence encodes CASRLAGGAVATEAFF. This sequence joins TRBV7-2 and TRBJ1-1, with D tentatively TRBD1 (6 bases). Germline V gene data show CDR1 as SGHTA and CDR2 as FQGNSA. This CDR3 contains 16 residues.